The clone carrying this TCR beta chain was picked up one time. This sample is part of a study of T cell changes during pregnancy in multiple sclerosis. Using immunoSEQ multiplex PCR, the repertoire was profiled, and TCRdb retains in-frame clones only, with some absent. The sample comprises some 60,000 clones, about nine tenths of which are singletons, and roughly 2.1% rests with the top ten. In germline, CDR1 is SGHTA, CDR2 FQGNSA. This CDR3 region has 14 residues. V shed 3 bases and J shed 3 bases, with 9 bases lying between them. This sample comprised peripheral blood, obtained in the first trimester of pregnancy. The sequence derives from a female donor in good health, enrolled as a control in a pregnancy study. V gene TRBV7-2 combines with J gene TRBJ1-5; no clear D gene. The CDR3 DNA reads TGTGCCAGCAGCTTGGCACCCTTCAATCAGCCCCAGCATTTT. Amino acid sequence: CASSLAPFNQPQHF.